The entry that follows covers one T cell receptor beta chain sequence. CDR1 and CDR2 (germline): MNHEY, SVGAGI. This CDR3 has 15 residues. V lost 6 bases, J lost 0 bases, and 13 bases lay in between. The data belong to a study of blood T cell repertoires in COVID-19. Study background: Sites in the United States, Italy and Spain provided acute and convalescent COVID-19 samples. PBMCs, B-cell-depleted T cells, or T cells provided the cDNA or gDNA that made up the material.

As handled by the study authors: Nucleated cell counts were estimated from reference gene primer amplification. TCRdb's copy holds only in-frame clones and misses some; the assay was immunoSEQ multiplex PCR. Clonal size and the V and J genes are those of that table, whereas D and trimming came from the DNA. Here the sample spans roughly 150,000 clones, 83% being singletons. The receptor was derived from a woman aged 70-85 years who had recovered from COVID-19. Sequenced material: peripheral blood. The chain uses TRBV6-5 and TRBJ2-3, with D possibly matching TRBD2 (5 bases). The CDR3 here is CASSAQLGSTDTQYF. The CDR3 region has the DNA TGTGCCAGCAGCGCCCAACTAGGTAGCACAGATACGCAGTATTTT.